What follows is one T cell receptor (beta chain) and its context. This CDR3 spans 16 amino acids. CDR1 and CDR2 (germline): SGHDT, YYEEEE. V gave up 1 base and J gave up 0 bases, with 13 bases separating them. The sample comes from a study of shared clonotypes between healthy human individuals. The data were produced by immunoSEQ multiplex PCR, yet TCRdb's version contains in-frame clones alone and is incomplete. The sample contains about 1 million clones, around 75% of which appear only once. The genes are TRBV5-6 and TRBJ2-5; possible D gene TRBD1, 6 bases. This receptor was obtained from a young man in good health. The sequencing sample was made of memory CD4+ T cells sorted from blood. Sample subset: CD45RA-negative fraction. CDR3 region: CASSLSPRGYQETQYF. In DNA form, the CDR3 reads TGTGCCAGCAGCTTGTCTCCGAGGGGGTACCAAGAGACCCAGTACTTC.